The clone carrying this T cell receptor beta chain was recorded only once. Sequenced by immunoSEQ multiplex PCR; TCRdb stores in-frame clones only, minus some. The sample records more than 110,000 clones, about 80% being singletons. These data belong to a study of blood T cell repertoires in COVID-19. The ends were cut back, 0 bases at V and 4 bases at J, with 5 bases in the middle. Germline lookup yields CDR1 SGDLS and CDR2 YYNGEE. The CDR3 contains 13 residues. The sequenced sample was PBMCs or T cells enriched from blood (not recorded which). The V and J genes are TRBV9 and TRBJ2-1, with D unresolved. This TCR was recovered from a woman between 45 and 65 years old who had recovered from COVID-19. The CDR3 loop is CASSVDQYNEQFF. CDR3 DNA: TGTGCCAGCAGCGTAGATCAGTACAATGAGCAGTTCTTC.